This is a list of T cell receptor beta chains from one sample in a study of shared clonotypes between healthy human individuals. The repertoire was sequenced with immunoSEQ multiplex PCR; TCRdb's copy has only in-frame clones and lacks some. The profile shows about 710,000 clones, around 70% of them singletons. Specimen: memory CD4+ T cells sorted from blood. The receptors shown here come from a woman in her thirties in good health. Both conserved end residues are part of each CDR3. The order of the fields is CDR3 length, D gene, J gene, clone size, V gene, CDR3 DNA, CDR3 protein. A D gene is named only where the DNA matches it firmly. Size tells how often a clone was seen (once, few, many) or the class of an expanded clone, and some rows leave it out.

>15|TRBD1|TRBJ2-3|.|TRBV6-1
TGTGCCAGCAGTGAGCGGCAGGGGGCAGGGGATACGCAGTATTTT
CASSERQGAGDTQYF
>17|.|TRBJ2-7|.|TRBV19
TGTGCCAGTACCTCACTGGACCTCGCTCGGATATCCTACGAGCAGTACTTC
CASTSLDLARISYEQYF
>16|.|TRBJ1-3|.|TRBV25-1
TGTGCCAGCAGTGAAACCCGGGGTCATGATGGAAACACCATATATTTT
CASSETRGHDGNTIYF
>13|.|TRBJ2-5|.|TRBV5-1
TGCGCCAGCAGCGGGCGTCGGGGAGAGACCCAGTACTTC
CASSGRRGETQYF
>14|TRBD1|TRBJ1-2|.|TRBV28
TGTGCCAGCAGTGTACCGGGACAGGGTTATGGCTACACCTTC
CASSVPGQGYGYTF
>13|.|TRBJ2-3|.|TRBV6-6
TGTGCCAGCCTTCGCGGCCTCACAGATACGCAGTATTTT
CASLRGLTDTQYF
>13|TRBD2|TRBJ2-7|.|TRBV19
TGTGCCAGTAGCATTAGCGGGAGCGACGAGCAGTACTTC
CASSISGSDEQYF
>16|.|TRBJ1-5|.|TRBV27
TGTGCCAGCAGTTTATCGAGGGGCCTTAGCAATCAGCCCCAGCATTTT
CASSLSRGLSNQPQHF
>14|.|TRBJ1-2|.|TRBV5-1
TGCGCCAGCAGCTTCGGGACTGAGAACTATGGCTACACCTTC
CASSFGTENYGYTF
>12|.|TRBJ2-7|.|TRBV7-6
TGTGCCACTGGAGGTGCAGGATACGAGCAGTACTTC
CATGGAGYEQYF
>13|TRBD1|TRBJ1-1|.|TRBV30
TGTGCCTGGAAGGGGGCACGGAACACTGAAGCTTTCTTT
CAWKGARNTEAFF
>15|TRBD2|TRBJ2-3|.|TRBV4-1
TGCGCCAGCAGCTGGACTAGCGGGACCACAGATACGCAGTATTTT
CASSWTSGTTDTQYF
>18|TRBD1|TRBJ2-2|.|TRBV7-9
TGTGCCAACCATCCCCGGGACAGGGCTTCACTGAACACCGGGGAGCTGTTTTTT
CANHPRDRASLNTGELFF
>16|TRBD1|TRBJ2-5|.|TRBV25-1
TGTGCCAGCAGTACAACTTGGGGACAGGGGCGAGGAGAGCAGTACTTC
CASSTTWGQGRGEQYF
>13|TRBD1|TRBJ2-1|.|TRBV5-4
TGTGCCAGCAGCCCCGGACAGGGAAATGAGCAGTTCTTC
CASSPGQGNEQFF
>14|TRBD2|TRBJ2-1|.|TRBV4-1
TGCGCCAGCAGCCAACTAGCGGGAATTAATGAGCAGTTCTTC
CASSQLAGINEQFF
>15|.|TRBJ2-7|.|TRBV28
TGTGCCAGCAGTCCCCGGGGGAGGCCCCTCTACGAGCAGTACTTC
CASSPRGRPLYEQYF
>17|.|TRBJ2-3|.|TRBV6-4
TGTGCCAGCAGTCCCAAGGTATTGGCGAGAGGCACAGATACGCAGTATTTT
CASSPKVLARGTDTQYF
>15|.|TRBJ2-3|.|TRBV5-5
TGTGCCAGCAGCTGGATTGCCCTGAGCACAGATACGCAGTATTTT
CASSWIALSTDTQYF
>12|.|TRBJ1-1|.|TRBV5-5
TGTGCCAGCAGCTTTTACGAGAGGGAAGCTTTCTTT
CASSFYEREAFF
>14|.|TRBJ2-7|.|TRBV5-1
TGCGCCAGCAGCTTGGATTTAAGCCCTTACGAGCAGTACTTC
CASSLDLSPYEQYF
>12|.|TRBJ1-1|.|TRBV19
TGTGCCAGTAATAACCGGGAGGCTGAAGCTTTCTTT
CASNNREAEAFF
>17|TRBD1|TRBJ2-7|few|TRBV19
TGTGCCAGTAGTCTATACTGGCTCGGGACAGTCTCCTACGAGCAGTACTTC
CASSLYWLGTVSYEQYF
>16|TRBD2|TRBJ2-7|once|TRBV19
TGTGCCAGTAGTATTCGTAGTAGCGGGAGCCCCTACGAGCAGTACTTC
CASSIRSSGSPYEQYF
>16|.|TRBJ1-2|.|TRBV5-1
TGCGCCAGCAGCTACTTCCAGGACACTGCTAACTATGGCTACACCTTC
CASSYFQDTANYGYTF
>14|.|TRBJ2-7|.|TRBV30
TGTGCCTGGAGTAAACCGGGAAGCTCCTACGAGCAGTACTTC
CAWSKPGSSYEQYF
>13|.|TRBJ2-7|.|TRBV13
TGTGCCAGCAGCTTGTCCGGGAGCTACGAGCAGTACTTC
CASSLSGSYEQYF
>13|.|TRBJ2-5|once|TRBV6-5
TGTGCCAGCAGTTTTACAGGGTTGGAGACCCAGTACTTC
CASSFTGLETQYF
>12|.|TRBJ1-2|.|TRBV19
TGTGCCAGCACCGGGGGGGACTATGGCTACACCTTC
CASTGGDYGYTF
>13|.|TRBJ1-2|few|TRBV30
TGTGCCTGGGGCCAATACCACTTCTATGGCTACACCTTC
CAWGQYHFYGYTF
>17|TRBD2|TRBJ2-1|.|TRBV5-1
TGCGCCAGCAGCCTTGAGCGGGAGAGCCCCCCCGACAATGAGCAGTTCTTC
CASSLERESPPDNEQFF
>13|.|TRBJ1-1|once|TRBV10-2
TGCGCCAGCAGTGAGTCGGGGCCAAGAGGGGCTTTCTTT
CASSESGPRGAFF
>16|TRBD2|TRBJ2-1|.|TRBV7-9
TGTGCCAGCAGCTCGGGCGGAGGTAGCGGGAGAGGTGAGCAGTTCTTC
CASSSGGGSGRGEQFF
>14|.|TRBJ1-3|once|TRBV5-1
TGCGCCAGCAGCTTGGCCGGATATGGAAACACCATATATTTT
CASSLAGYGNTIYF
>14|.|TRBJ2-7|.|TRBV5-1
TGCGCCAGCAGCTTGCAGGCAGACTCCTACGAGCAGTACTTC
CASSLQADSYEQYF
>14|.|TRBJ2-3|.|TRBV19
TGTGCCAGTAGTATTGGCGGGACCGCAGATACGCAGTATTTT
CASSIGGTADTQYF
>14|.|TRBJ1-2|.|TRBV28
TGTGCCAGCAGCCGTACAGGGTCCCAAGATGGCTACACCTTC
CASSRTGSQDGYTF
>18|.|TRBJ2-1|.|TRBV5-1
TGCGCCAGCAGCTTGGCGGGGGCTAGCGCATCACCGTACAATGAGCAGTTCTTC
CASSLAGASASPYNEQFF
>16|TRBD2|TRBJ2-5|.|TRBV11-2
TGTGCCAGCAGCCCATTAGGACTAGCGGTTCAAGAGACCCAGTACTTC
CASSPLGLAVQETQYF
>15|.|TRBJ2-7|.|TRBV11-2
TGTGCCAGCAGCTTATTTTCTGGGCCTTCGGGGGAGCAGTACTTC
CASSLFSGPSGEQYF
>13|.|TRBJ1-5|.|TRBV30
TGTGCCGCTCAGGAGTATAGCAATCAGCCCCAGCATTTT
CAAQEYSNQPQHF
>16|.|TRBJ1-3|.|TRBV9
TGTGCCAGCAGCGTAGTCCAGGAGAGCTCTGGAAACACCATATATTTT
CASSVVQESSGNTIYF
>15|TRBD2|TRBJ2-3|.|TRBV27
TGTGCCAGCAGTTTATGGGGGACTATTGGAGATACGCAGTATTTT
CASSLWGTIGDTQYF